The source of this TCR beta chain is a study of T cell responses to AZD1222 COVID-19 vaccine. Turning to the study itself: Second-dose intervals of approximately 4 or approximately 12 weeks were pooled.

The CDR3 loop spans 15 amino acids. Study-level results: The donor group comprised mostly white British people and more females; the analysis possibly underestimated clonal diversity. Nearly half of spike-specific TCRs reportedly target variant regions that are unmutated in the B.1.351 and B.1.1.7 variants.

The data were produced by immunoSEQ multiplex PCR, yet TCRdb's version contains in-frame clones alone and is incomplete. Of approximately 140,000 clones detected, approximately 94% appear once; the ten largest clones hold approximately 5%. As concerns this clone: The antigen is not known.

The gene calls are TRBV21-1 and TRBJ2-4; the D segment call TRBD1 is taken from the table without a DNA check. TRBV21-1 is a pseudogene locus. This TCR was recovered from an adult in good health. Here the sequenced sample was peripheral blood, taken on day 0 of AZD1222 vaccination. The CDR3 DNA sequence: TGTGCCAGCAGCAGTCCCGGACAGGGGGGAAACATTCAGTACTTC. It yields the protein CASSSPGQGGNIQYF.